The T cell receptor beta chain described here comes from a study of cytomegalovirus exposure and HLA in healthy donors. Overall study: Researchers found that approximately 85% of around 400 genotyped donors fell within the Caucasian-associated ancestry cluster.

Both 60 Vbeta primers and 13 Jbeta primers went into the PCR. The table came from immunoSEQ multiplex PCR; TCRdb's copy has only in-frame clones and leaves some out. The table records hundreds of thousands of clones, 76% of them present only once. Study conclusions and caveats: In a later analysis, across HLA loci, associated TCR counts were highest for DRB1, lowest for HLA-C. Data from an earlier analysis indicated that most TCR beta V segments were productive either about 87% or about 30% of the time.

This clone was counted a few times. Antigen unknown. Trimming took off 2 bases at V and 2 bases at J, with 15 bases between the two ends. Per the germline V gene, CDR1 is SNHLY and CDR2 is FYNNEI. This CDR3 region has 16 residues. Sequences were obtained from PBMCs. The rearrangement joins TRBV2 to TRBJ2-5, with D perhaps matching TRBD1 (6 bases). The clonotype comes from a man in his late teens or twenties in good health and CMV-seronegative. The CDR3 protein is CASSELDRLTQETQYF. Here the CDR3 DNA reads TGTGCCAGCAGTGAACTCGACAGGCTTACTCAAGAGACCCAGTACTTC.